This is a list of T cell receptor beta chains from one sample in a study of OX40 agonist ivuxolimab in advanced cancers. Assay used: immunoSEQ multiplex PCR; TCRdb lists only in-frame clones, some missing. This sample has tens of thousands of clones, with approximately 92% found just once. Sequenced material: CD4+ or CD8+ T cells sorted from blood, taken in a trial of the OX40 agonist ivuxolimab. Receptor source: an adult with an advanced solid tumor such as melanoma, head and neck, liver or kidney cancer. The CDR3 runs from the conserved cysteine through the conserved F or W. The D gene is left open where the match is weak. Size values are once, few and many counts, or a class for expanded clones, and some rows have none.

clone_size d_call j_call v_call cdr3_nt cdr3_aa
. . TRBJ2-5 TRBV5-6 TGTGCCAGCAGCCCGGACGAGCAAGAGACCCAGTACTTC CASSPDEQETQYF
once TRBD2 TRBJ2-1 TRBV4-3 TGCGCCAGCAGCCAAGAAATAGCGGGAGGGTGGAATGAGCAGTTCTTC CASSQEIAGGWNEQFF
few . TRBJ1-2 TRBV10-3 TGTGCCATCAGTGAGGGGGGTGGCTACACCTTC CAISEGGGYTF
. . TRBJ2-2 TRBV9 TGTGCCAGCAGCGCTACATCCACCGGGGAGCTGTTTTTT CASSATSTGELFF
. TRBD2 TRBJ2-1 TRBV30 TGTGCCGGGGGTTCCGGGACTAGCGGGAGGGTTTACAATGAGCAGTTCTTC CAGGSGTSGRVYNEQFF
. TRBD2 TRBJ2-3 TRBV6-5 TGTGCCAGCAGAAGACTAGCGAACACAGATACGCAGTATTTT CASRRLANTDTQYF
. . TRBJ1-2 TRBV28 TGTGCCAGCAGCTCCACCGGGGAGACTGTGGGTTACACCTTC CASSSTGETVGYTF
. TRBD1 TRBJ1-5 TRBV10-2 TGCGCCAGCAGTGAGGGACAGGGGGCCTATCAGCCCCAGCATTTT CASSEGQGAYQPQHF
once . TRBJ2-6 TRBV28 TGTGCCAGCAAAGACGGGTCCTCTGGGGCCAACGTCCTGACTTTC CASKDGSSGANVLTF
. . TRBJ1-5 TRBV14 TGTGCCAGCAGCCGGGGTCCGAATCAGCCCCAGCATTTT CASSRGPNQPQHF
. . TRBJ2-2 TRBV27 TGTGCCAGCAGTTTATCAACCGGGGAGCTGTTTTTT CASSLSTGELFF
. TRBD1 TRBJ1-5 TRBV5-1 TGCGCCAGCAGCTCTGGACAGGGTGATCAGCCCCAGCATTTT CASSSGQGDQPQHF
. . TRBJ1-3 TRBV11-3 TGTGCCACCCCGCCGTCAGCGGGAATTGGAAACACCATATATTTT CATPPSAGIGNTIYF
few . TRBJ1-1 TRBV30 TGTGCCTGGATCCGGGGGCGCGGCCTCACTGAAGCTTTCTTT CAWIRGRGLTEAFF
. . TRBJ1-5 TRBV7-3 TGTGCCAGCAGCTTGGCCAGGGATACCCACGGCAATCAGCCCCAGCATTTT CASSLARDTHGNQPQHF
. TRBD2 TRBJ2-5 TRBV2 TGTGCCAGCAGGGAGACTAGCGGGAAGCAAGAGACCCAGTACTTC CASRETSGKQETQYF
. . TRBJ2-7 TRBV25-1 TGTGCCAGCAGTGATACCCGGCGAGGGGACTACGAGCAGTACTTC CASSDTRRGDYEQYF
. TRBD1 TRBJ1-6 TRBV28 TGTGCCAGCAGTTTGACAGGGGCTAATTCACCCCTCCACTTT CASSLTGANSPLHF
. . TRBJ1-3 TRBV2 TGTGCCAGCAGTCTTCAGGGTCCGACAAATGGAAACACCATATATTTT CASSLQGPTNGNTIYF
. . TRBJ2-2 TRBV4-1 TGCGCCAGCAGCCAAAGGATTGGAGGGGTGGGCACCGGGGAGCTGTTTTTT CASSQRIGGVGTGELFF
. . TRBJ1-2 TRBV21-1 TGTGCCAGCTCTAGGGGGCCGAGAGACTATGGCTACACCTTC CASSRGPRDYGYTF
. TRBD2 TRBJ2-7 TRBV7-2 TGTGCCAGCAGCTTGCTTTCTAGCGGGACCGTCGGCGAGCAGTACTTC CASSLLSSGTVGEQYF
. . TRBJ2-7 TRBV7-8 TGTGCCAGCAGCTTCGACCGGGGGTCAGCGCCACTCTACGAGCAGTACTTC CASSFDRGSAPLYEQYF
. . TRBJ2-3 TRBV7-9 TGTGCCAGCAGCCTACTCGGAAGGTGGATGGCCACAGATACGCAGTATTTT CASSLLGRWMATDTQYF
. . TRBJ1-1 TRBV6-5 TGTGCCAGCAGACCGGGGCAGGAGAACACTGAAGCTTTCTTT CASRPGQENTEAFF
. TRBD2 TRBJ2-1 TRBV7-6 TGTGCCAGCAGCTCTTGGACTAGCGGGGGGTTGAATGAGCAGTTCTTC CASSSWTSGGLNEQFF
. TRBD1 TRBJ1-4 TRBV7-2 TGTGCCAGCAGCCCAGGGGACAGGGTGCGGGAAAAACTGTTTTTT CASSPGDRVREKLFF
. TRBD1 TRBJ2-7 TRBV11-3 TGTGCCAGCAGCTTAGATGGGGCAGGGGGTAACGAGCAGTACTTC CASSLDGAGGNEQYF
. TRBD2 TRBJ2-2 TRBV10-3 TGTGCCATCAGTCCTATAGCGGGAGTCCCCACCGGGGAGCTGTTTTTT CAISPIAGVPTGELFF
. . TRBJ1-3 TRBV5-6 TGTGCCAGCAGCAACAGGAACTTATGGCAGAATGGAAACACCATATATTTT CASSNRNLWQNGNTIYF
. . TRBJ2-2 TRBV12-5 TGTGCTAGTGGTTTAGGCTACACCGGGGAGCTGTTTTTT CASGLGYTGELFF
. . TRBJ1-4 TRBV4-2 TGTGCCAGCAGCCAAGACATCGGGGCCGGCGGCGAAAAACTGTTTTTT CASSQDIGAGGEKLFF